This TCR beta chain was identified in a study of blood T cell repertoires in COVID-19. The data were produced by immunoSEQ multiplex PCR, yet TCRdb's version contains in-frame clones alone and is incomplete. Here the sample spans tens of thousands of clones, 70% to 90% being singletons. V gave up 6 bases and J gave up 3 bases; unmatched junction bases: 11. CDR3 length: 15 residues. The germline gives CDR1 MDHEN, CDR2 SYDVKM. This clone occurred once. The sample was peripheral blood. The TCR was taken from a man in his sixties or seventies with active COVID-19. The chain links TRBV28 to TRBJ2-7; 7 bases fit TRBD1. The CDR3 here is CASSRTAGGFYEQYF. DNA of the CDR3: TGTGCCAGCAGCAGGACGGCAGGGGGTTTCTACGAGCAGTACTTC. Full variable domain (remainder filled in from reference TRBV28 and TRBJ2-7): DVKVTQSSRYLVKRTGEKVFLECVQDMDHENMFWYRQDPGLGLRLIYFSYDVKMKEKGDIPEGYSVSREKKERFSLILESASTNQTSMYLCASSRTAGGFYEQYFGPGTRLTVT.